What follows is one TCR beta chain and its context. The CDR3 is 15 residues long. Per the germline V gene, CDR1 is MNHEY and CDR2 is SVGAGI. Trimming took off 5 bases at V and 5 bases at J, with 18 bases between the two ends. These data are taken from a study of cytomegalovirus exposure and HLA in healthy donors. The study ran its PCR with 60 Vbeta and 13 Jbeta primers. Sequenced by immunoSEQ multiplex PCR; TCRdb stores in-frame clones only, minus some. Found here are 150,000 to 200,000 clones, more than 75% of them singletons; the top ten hold roughly 3.1%. The J gene is TRBJ1-1, the V gene TRBV6-5; possible D gene TRBD1, 5 bases. The sequence derives from a man aged 40-50 years in good health and CMV-seropositive. Specimen: PBMCs. CDR3 protein: CASSVARVAGTEAFF. As DNA, the CDR3 is TGTGCCAGCAGTGTTGCCAGGGTCGCGGGGACTGAAGCTTTCTTT.